The rows below give T cell receptor beta chains drawn from one sample of a study of CD8 T cells in ankylosing spondylitis. TCRdb reanalysed the 5' RACE reads using MiXCR and keeps one entry per CDR3 protein. The sample lists approximately 9,700 distinct CDR3 sequences, roughly 6.4% occurring once. What was sequenced was blood, either unsorted or a sorted T cell fraction (not recorded which). The source is a female donor with ankylosing spondylitis or in good health (not recorded which). Each CDR3 is given with its conserved first and last residue. A D gene is named only where the DNA matches it firmly. Clone size appears in some rows only: once, few, many, or a class for an expanded clone.

D,size,J,V,DNA,CDR3
TRBD1,few,TRBJ2-2,TRBV9,TGTGCCAGCAGCGGGACAGGGAGTAAGACCGGGGAGCTGTTTTTT,CASSGTGSKTGELFF
.,many,TRBJ2-7,TRBV9,TGTGCCAGCAGCGTAGACGGGATCGAGCAGTACTTC,CASSVDGIEQYF
.,.,TRBJ2-1,TRBV2,TGTGCCAGCAGCCCAGCCAGGGGTAATGAGCAGTTCTTC,CASSPARGNEQFF
.,many,TRBJ2-1,TRBV9,TGTGCCAGCAGCGTAGGTAGCAGCACCTACAATGAGCAGTTCTTC,CASSVGSSTYNEQFF
.,many,TRBJ2-1,TRBV9,TGTGCCAGCAGCGTAACCGGATCCTACAATGAGCAGTTCTTC,CASSVTGSYNEQFF
.,many,TRBJ2-5,TRBV9,TGTGCCAGCAGCGCCACGGCAATGGATCTAGCTGAGACCCAGTACTTC,CASSATAMDLAETQYF
.,many,TRBJ2-2,TRBV9,TGTGCCAGCAGCCCTGGGGGGGCGGGACCTAACACCGGGGAGCTGTTTTTT,CASSPGGAGPNTGELFF
.,many,TRBJ2-1,TRBV9,TGTGCCAGCACCCCGATGGGGGGCATTTACAATGAGCAGTTCTTC,CASTPMGGIYNEQFF
TRBD1,many,TRBJ1-5,TRBV9,TGTGCCAGCAGCGTGGGACAGGGGCCGGATCAGCCCCAGCATTTT,CASSVGQGPDQPQHF
.,medium-sized,TRBJ1-6,TRBV9,TGTGCCAGCAGCGTAGGAGGGGATAATTCACCCCTCCACTTT,CASSVGGDNSPLHF
.,many,TRBJ2-3,TRBV9,TGTGCCAGCAGCCCTCAAGCGGATACGCAGTATTTT,CASSPQADTQYF
.,many,TRBJ2-1,TRBV9,TGTGCCAGCAGCCCGTCGGCGGGCCGTTCTTACAATGAGCAGTTCTTC,CASSPSAGRSYNEQFF
.,many,TRBJ2-7,TRBV9,TGTGCCAGCAGCGCCGGTGACGCCTACGAGCAGTACTTC,CASSAGDAYEQYF
TRBD2,many,TRBJ2-1,TRBV9,TGTGCCAGCAGCACCATACTAGCGGGATCCTACAATGAGCAGTTCTTC,CASSTILAGSYNEQFF
.,many,TRBJ2-7,TRBV9,TGTGCCAGCAGCCCGAGTTCGGGGAGTCTCGCCTACGAGCAGTACTTC,CASSPSSGSLAYEQYF
TRBD2,many,TRBJ2-5,TRBV9,TGTGCCAGCAGCGGACTAGCGGACCAAGAGACCCAGTACTTC,CASSGLADQETQYF
.,many,TRBJ2-7,TRBV9,TGTGCCAGCAGCGTAGCCTATGGACGGAGCTACGAGCAGTACTTC,CASSVAYGRSYEQYF
.,medium-sized,TRBJ1-5,TRBV9,TGTGCCAGCAGCGACCAGGGGAATCAGCCCCAGCATTTT,CASSDQGNQPQHF
TRBD2,many,TRBJ2-1,TRBV9,TGTGCCAGCAGCCCTTCACTAGCGGGGGCCGGCAATGAGCAGTTCTTC,CASSPSLAGAGNEQFF
.,few,TRBJ2-7,TRBV9,TGTGCCAGCAGCGTAGGGAGACAGGACGCCTACGAGCAGTACTTC,CASSVGRQDAYEQYF
.,.,TRBJ1-1,TRBV9,TGTGCCAGCAGCGGTACCGCAGGGATGAACACTGAAGCTTTCTTT,CASSGTAGMNTEAFF
.,many,TRBJ1-4,TRBV9,TGTGCCAGCAGCCCCCGCGGGGACGGTGAAAAACTGTTTTTT,CASSPRGDGEKLFF
TRBD2,many,TRBJ2-3,TRBV9,TGTGCCAGCAGCGAAGGGGAGGGCCGCACAGATACGCAGTATTTT,CASSEGEGRTDTQYF
TRBD1,medium-sized,TRBJ2-5,TRBV9,TGTGCCAGCAGCGCGGACAGGCCCGAGGAAGAGACCCAGTACTTC,CASSADRPEEETQYF
TRBD1,many,TRBJ2-5,TRBV9,TGTGCCAGCAGCCTAGGGAACAGGGGGCCACAAGAGACCCAGTACTTC,CASSLGNRGPQETQYF
.,few,TRBJ2-3,TRBV21-1,TGTGCCAGCAGCAAAGGCAGACAACGGCCATCAGATACGCAGTATTTT,CASSKGRQRPSDTQYF
.,many,TRBJ2-1,TRBV9,TGTGCCAGCGGTTCCTACAATGAGCAGTTCTTC,CASGSYNEQFF
.,.,TRBJ2-1,TRBV9,TGTGCCAGCATGCCCGGATGGGGACCGGGCAATGAGCAGTTCTTC,CASMPGWGPGNEQFF
.,medium-sized,TRBJ1-1,TRBV9,TGTGCCAGCAGCGTATCTGGGGGCTCTGAAGCTTTCTTT,CASSVSGGSEAFF
TRBD2,few,TRBJ2-7,TRBV9,TGTGCCAGCAGCGTAGAAGCTAGCGGGGGGTCCACCTACGAGCAGTACTTC,CASSVEASGGSTYEQYF
.,many,TRBJ2-4,TRBV9,TGTGCCAGCAGCGTGAGCGGGTCCCCGGGAGACATTCAGTACTTC,CASSVSGSPGDIQYF
.,many,TRBJ2-7,TRBV9,TGTGCCAGCAGCGTAGCAGGTGAAGGGGACGAGCAGTACTTC,CASSVAGEGDEQYF
.,many,TRBJ2-7,TRBV9,TGTGCCAGCAGCGACAGGGAAGGCTACGAGCAGTACTTC,CASSDREGYEQYF
TRBD2,many,TRBJ2-3,TRBV9,TGTGCCAGCAGCGTAGACGGCGGGGGGGCTACAGATACGCAGTATTTT,CASSVDGGGATDTQYF
TRBD1,many,TRBJ1-1,TRBV9,TGTGCCAGCAGCGCCGGACGAGACAGGGGAAGAGCTTTCTTT,CASSAGRDRGRAFF
.,few,TRBJ2-7,TRBV9,TGTGCCACCAGCGTAGAGGGGGGGCACTACGAGCAGAACTTC,CATSVEGGHYEQNF
TRBD2,many,TRBJ2-3,TRBV9,TGTGCCAGCAGTGATAGCGGGGGTCTAGATACGCAGTATTTT,CASSDSGGLDTQYF
TRBD1,many,TRBJ1-5,TRBV3-1,TGTGCCATCTCCGACCTACAGGGGCCTGGACAGCCCCAGCATTTT,CAISDLQGPGQPQHF
TRBD1,many,TRBJ2-3,TRBV9,TGTGCCAGCAGCCTCAAACCGGGACAGGGTCCGTATTTT,CASSLKPGQGPYF
.,many,TRBJ2-7,TRBV9,TGTGCCAGCAGCCCGACGTCGGCCCCAAGGGAGCAGTACTTC,CASSPTSAPREQYF
.,many,TRBJ1-1,TRBV9,TGTGCCAGCAGCGTTGGTGTCCAGACTGAAGCTTTCTTT,CASSVGVQTEAFF
TRBD2,few,TRBJ2-1,TRBV9,TGTGCCAGCAGCGACAACGCGGGAGCTGGTACGTACAATGAGCAGTTCTTC,CASSDNAGAGTYNEQFF